Shown below are 17 T cell receptor beta chains from a single sample sequenced in a study of beta chain features in type 1 diabetes. Every bit of the isolated RNA underwent reverse transcription, so sequencing read expressed TCRB transcripts. The protocol was immunoSEQ multiplex PCR, while the TCRdb copy is restricted to in-frame clones and leaves out a portion. Among about 360,000 clones listed, approximately 12% were seen once. The sequenced material came from naive CD4+ T cells from blood. These receptors were taken from a man between 18 and 29 years old in good health.

This clone was seen more than once but under ten times. The V call is TRBV21-1, the J call TRBJ1-1; TRBD1 is the table's D call, not checked against the DNA. TRBV21-1 is annotated as a pseudogene. CDR3 length: 15 amino acids. CDR3 nucleotides: TGTGCCAGCAGTACGACAGGGGGGGCGAACACTGAAGCTTTCTTT. This sequence encodes CASSTTGGANTEAFF.

V gene TRBV7-2 combines with J gene TRBJ2-4; D is uncertain. The CDR3 covers 12 residues. The germline CDR1 and CDR2 sequences are SGHTA and FQGNSA. V was cut by 1 base and J by 7 bases, with 5 bases left in between. CDR3 residues: CASSLVGNIQYF. The CDR3 nucleotides are TGTGCCAGCAGCTTAGTCGGGAACATTCAGTACTTC.

The gene calls are TRBV5-1 and TRBJ2-7; 7 bases fit TRBD1. The trim removed 4 bases at V and 0 bases at J, leaving 4 bases unmatched. The CDR3 length is 14 residues. Looked up from germline, CDR1 is SGHRS and CDR2 is YFSETQ. The CDR3 DNA follows: TGCGCCAGCAGCGCAAGACAGGGCTCCTACGAGCAGTACTTC. Translated: CASSARQGSYEQYF.

This clone showed up just a few times. Other DNA sequences within the sample encode an identical CDR3. The chain recombines TRBV9 with TRBJ2-3; the match to TRBD2 covers 11 bases. With 4 bases clipped from V and 1 base from J, the junction kept 5 bases outside the gene matches. Germline assignment: CDR1 SGDLS and CDR2 YYNGEE. There are 16 residues in the CDR3. The CDR3 loop is CASSSRLAGRTDTQYF. CDR3 DNA: TGTGCCAGCAGCTCACGACTAGCGGGACGCACAGATACGCAGTATTTT.

There are a few counts of this clone. The CDR3 sequence is CASSGWTGGTEAFF. The DNA for the CDR3 is TGTGCCAGCAGTGGGTGGACAGGGGGCACTGAAGCTTTCTTT. V usage is TRBV25-1 and J usage is TRBJ1-1; 10 nucleotides match TRBD1. Germline lookup yields CDR1 MGHDK and CDR2 SYGVNS. The CDR3 extends over 14 amino acids. The J segment lost 4 bases and the V segment lost 4 bases, leaving 3 bases of the junction unmatched.

The V call is TRBV7-8, the J call TRBJ2-3; 7 bases map to TRBD2. This CDR3 has 16 amino acids. Germline CDR1 is SGHVS and CDR2 is FQNEAQ. J gave up 4 bases and V 5 bases, and 12 bases lay outside the gene matches. In DNA form, the CDR3 reads TGTGCCAGCAGCCAGAGGATAGGGAGGGCGGCAGATACGCAGTATTTT. Residues: CASSQRIGRAADTQYF.

This clone showed up just a few times. V gene TRBV11-2 combines with J gene TRBJ2-1; TRBD1 agrees at 8 bases. The ends lost 5 bases at V and 1 base at J; junction bases unmatched: 7. CDR3 length equals 16 residues. Germline V CDR1 and CDR2: SGHAT, FQNNGV. The CDR3 protein is CASSLHRDRSYNEQFF. CDR3 in DNA: TGTGCCAGCAGCCTCCATCGGGACAGGTCCTACAATGAGCAGTTCTTC.

This clone was detected only once. J is TRBJ1-2 and V is TRBV28; D might be TRBD1 (5 bases). The CDR3 covers 13 residues. Trimming removed 5 bases at V and 3 bases at J, with 10 bases between. CDR1 and CDR2 (germline): MDHEN, SYDVKM. This CDR3 is CASSLQGYYGYTF. The CDR3 DNA sequence: TGTGCCAGCAGTCTTCAGGGTTACTATGGCTACACCTTC.

This clone has at least ten counts. V and J are TRBV15 and TRBJ1-6; D perhaps matches TRBD1 (5 bases). The CDR3 has 13 residues. Trimming cost V 0 bases and J 11 bases, with 8 bases left between them. Germline V lookup: CDR1 LNHNV, CDR2 YYDKDF (reference sequence). The CDR3: CATSRDREAPLHF. The CDR3 DNA is TGTGCCACCAGCAGAGACAGGGAGGCACCCCTCCACTTT.

This clone appeared a few times. CDR3 DNA: TGTGCCAGCACAAGAAGTAGCCGGGACAGGGGAATCTACTTC. Its protein product is CASTRSSRDRGIYF. The rearrangement uses TRBV28 and TRBJ2-7; TRBD1 agrees at 10 bases. Unmatched junction bases numbered 16, after V lost 7 bases and J lost 13 bases. The CDR3 spans 14 residues. Germline CDR1 reads MDHEN; CDR2 reads SYDVKM.

This clone was picked up a small number of times. The chain links TRBV18 to TRBJ2-4; TRBD1 matches at 8 bases. This CDR3 region has 13 residues. With 3 bases clipped from V and 7 bases from J, the junction kept 2 bases outside the gene matches. Germline V gene sequence: CDR1 KGHSH, CDR2 LQKENI. As DNA, the CDR3 is TGTGCCAGCTCACCGGACAGGGCCAACATTCAGTACTTC. Translated, it gives CASSPDRANIQYF.

The chain is built from TRBV28 and TRBJ2-7; D is possibly TRBD2 (7 bases). The CDR3 totals 14 residues. V was trimmed by 7 bases and J by 4 bases, leaving 17 bases between them. Germline CDR1 is MDHEN and CDR2 is SYDVKM. The chain's CDR3 is CASNGQIGRYEQYF. The CDR3 nucleotides read TGTGCCAGCAACGGACAGATCGGGAGGTACGAGCAGTACTTC.

The chain recombines TRBV5-1 with TRBJ2-5; 8 bases line up with TRBD1. Trimming at V came to 4 bases and at J to 5 bases, leaving 4 bases not matched to a gene. The germline gives CDR1 SGHRS, CDR2 YFSETQ. There are 13 residues in the CDR3. The CDR3 spells CASSGQGWETQYF. CDR3 bases: TGCGCCAGCAGCGGACAGGGATGGGAGACCCAGTACTTC. Supplemented by reference TRBV5-1 and TRBJ2-5, the full variable domain reads KAGVTQTPRYLIKTRGQQVTLSCSPISGHRSVSWYQQTPGQGLQFLFEYFSETQRNKGNFPGRFSGRQFSNSRSEMNVSTLELGDSALYLCASSGQGWETQYFGPGTRLLVL.

This clone was observed a few times. This chain uses TRBV30 with TRBJ2-3; perhaps TRBD1 as D (6 bases). This CDR3 contains 12 residues. Germline CDR1 and CDR2: GTSNPN and SVGIG (reference sequence). Trimming shortened V by 1 base and J by 9 bases, and 11 bases separated the two germline ends. The DNA for the CDR3 is TGTGCCTGGAGTGAAGAGGGACACACGCAGTATTTT. The encoded protein is CAWSEEGHTQYF. Drawing the rest from reference TRBV30 and TRBJ2-3, the complete variable domain is SQTIHQWPATLVQPVGSPLSLECTVEGTSNPNLYWYRQAAGRGLQLLFYSVGIGQISSEVPQNLSASRPQDRQFILSSKKLLLSDSGFYLCAWSEEGHTQYFGPGTRLTVL.

The V and J genes are TRBV4-3 and TRBJ2-6; possibly TRBD1 for D (5 bases). CDR1 and CDR2 from the germline V gene are LGHNA and YSLEER. This CDR3 is built from 15 residues. Trimming cost V 6 bases and J 0 bases, with 9 bases left between them. The CDR3: CASSNQGSGANVLTF. CDR3 sequence (DNA): TGCGCCAGCAGTAACCAGGGCTCTGGGGCCAACGTCCTGACTTTC.

This clone was observed a few times. The chain combines TRBV5-1 with TRBJ2-3; the D gene is possibly TRBD2 (5 bases). In germline, CDR1 is SGHRS, CDR2 YFSETQ. This CDR3 is 15 amino acids long. Between the trimmed V and J ends, which lost 2 bases and 2 bases, there was a span of 12 bases. This CDR3 is CASSLTSVTTDTQYF. The CDR3 DNA sequence: TGCGCCAGCAGCTTAACTAGTGTAACCACAGATACGCAGTATTTT.

This clone was counted a few times. The chain employs TRBV18 and TRBJ1-2, with D possibly matching TRBD1 (5 bases). The germline V gene encodes CDR1 KGHSH and CDR2 LQKENI. V lost 2 bases, J lost 6 bases, and 10 bases lay in between. The CDR3 consists of 13 residues. Here the CDR3 reads CASSPVGANGYTF. The CDR3 nucleotides are TGTGCCAGCTCACCAGTAGGGGCAAATGGCTACACCTTC.